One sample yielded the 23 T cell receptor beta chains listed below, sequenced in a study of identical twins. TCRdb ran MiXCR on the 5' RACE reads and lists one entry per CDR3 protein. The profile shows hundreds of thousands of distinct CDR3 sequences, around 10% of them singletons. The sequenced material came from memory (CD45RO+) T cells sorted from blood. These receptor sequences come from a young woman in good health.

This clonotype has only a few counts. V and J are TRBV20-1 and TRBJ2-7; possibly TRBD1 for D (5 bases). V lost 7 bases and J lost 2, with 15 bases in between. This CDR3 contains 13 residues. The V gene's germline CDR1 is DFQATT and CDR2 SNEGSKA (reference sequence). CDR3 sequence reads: CSVGRPGTYEQYF. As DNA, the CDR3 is TGCAGTGTTGGCCGTCCAGGGACCTACGAGCAGTACTTC.

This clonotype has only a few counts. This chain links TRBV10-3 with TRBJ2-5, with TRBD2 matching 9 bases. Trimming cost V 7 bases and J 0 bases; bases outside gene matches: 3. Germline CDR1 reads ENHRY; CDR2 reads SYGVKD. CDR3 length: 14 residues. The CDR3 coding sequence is TGTGCCATCAATAGCGGGAGTAACCAAGAGACCCAGTACTTC. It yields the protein CAINSGSNQETQYF.

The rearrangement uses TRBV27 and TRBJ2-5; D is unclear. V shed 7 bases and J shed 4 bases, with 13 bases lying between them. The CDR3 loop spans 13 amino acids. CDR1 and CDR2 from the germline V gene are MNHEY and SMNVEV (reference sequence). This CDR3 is CASTLSPGETQYF. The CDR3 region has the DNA TGTGCCAGCACCTTATCGCCGGGAGAGACCCAGTACTTC.

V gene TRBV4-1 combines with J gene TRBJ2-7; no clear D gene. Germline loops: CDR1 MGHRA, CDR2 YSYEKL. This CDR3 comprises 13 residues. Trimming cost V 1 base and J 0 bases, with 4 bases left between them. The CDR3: CASSQGASYEQYF. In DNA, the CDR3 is TGCGCCAGCAGCCAAGGCGCCTCCTACGAGCAGTACTTC.

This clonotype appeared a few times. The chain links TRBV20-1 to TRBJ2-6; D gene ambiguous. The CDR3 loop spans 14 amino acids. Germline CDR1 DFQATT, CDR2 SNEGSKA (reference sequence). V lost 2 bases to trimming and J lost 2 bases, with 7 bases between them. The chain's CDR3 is CSARSAAGANVLTF. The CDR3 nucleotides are TGCAGTGCTAGATCCGCCGCTGGGGCCAACGTCCTGACTTTC.

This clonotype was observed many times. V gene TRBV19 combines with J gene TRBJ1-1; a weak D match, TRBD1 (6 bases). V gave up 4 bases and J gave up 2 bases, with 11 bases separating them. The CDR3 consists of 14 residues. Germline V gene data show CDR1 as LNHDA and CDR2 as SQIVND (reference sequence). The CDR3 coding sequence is TGTGCCAGTAGTAGCAGGGGAGAAAACACTGAAGCTTTCTTT. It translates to CASSSRGENTEAFF.

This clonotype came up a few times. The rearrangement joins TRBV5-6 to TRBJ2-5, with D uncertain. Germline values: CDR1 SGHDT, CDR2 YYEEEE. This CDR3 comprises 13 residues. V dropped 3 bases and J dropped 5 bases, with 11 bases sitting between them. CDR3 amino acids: CASSSISWETQYF. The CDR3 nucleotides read TGTGCCAGCAGCTCTATTAGTTGGGAGACCCAGTACTTC.

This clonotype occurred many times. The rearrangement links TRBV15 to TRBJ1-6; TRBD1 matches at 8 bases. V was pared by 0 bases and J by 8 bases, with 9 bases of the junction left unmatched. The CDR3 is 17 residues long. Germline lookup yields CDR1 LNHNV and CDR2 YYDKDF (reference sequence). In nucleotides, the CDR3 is TGTGCCACCAGCAGAGATCGCCTCGGACAGGGATATTCACCCCTCCACTTT. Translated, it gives CATSRDRLGQGYSPLHF. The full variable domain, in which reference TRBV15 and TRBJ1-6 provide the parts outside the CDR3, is DAMVIQNPRYQVTQFGKPVTLSCSQTLNHNVMYWYQQKSSQAPKLLFHYYDKDFNNEADTPDNFQSRRPNTSFCFLDIRSPGLGDTAMYLCATSRDRLGQGYSPLHFGNGTRLTVT.

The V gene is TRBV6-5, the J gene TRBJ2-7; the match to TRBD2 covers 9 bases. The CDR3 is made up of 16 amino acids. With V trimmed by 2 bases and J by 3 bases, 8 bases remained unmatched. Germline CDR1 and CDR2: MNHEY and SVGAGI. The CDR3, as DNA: TGTGCCAGCAGTTACACGGGACATAGCGGGGGCTACGAGCAGTACTTC. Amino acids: CASSYTGHSGGYEQYF.

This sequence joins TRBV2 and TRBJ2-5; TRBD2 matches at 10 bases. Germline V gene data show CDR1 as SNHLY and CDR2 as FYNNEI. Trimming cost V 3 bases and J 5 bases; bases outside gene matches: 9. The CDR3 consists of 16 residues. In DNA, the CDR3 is TGTGCCAGCAGTGAGGGTAGCGGGGGGCCGGGGGAGACCCAGTACTTC. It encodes CASSEGSGGPGETQYF.

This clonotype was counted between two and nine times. The CDR3 DNA follows: TGTGCCAGCAGTTACACCCTCTACGAGCAGTACTTC. Residues: CASSYTLYEQYF. V is TRBV6-2 or TRBV6-3 and J is TRBJ2-7; D ambiguous. This CDR3 has 12 residues. CDR1 and CDR2 from the germline V gene are MNHEY and SVGEGT. Trimming took off 2 bases at V and 3 bases at J, with 5 bases between the two ends.

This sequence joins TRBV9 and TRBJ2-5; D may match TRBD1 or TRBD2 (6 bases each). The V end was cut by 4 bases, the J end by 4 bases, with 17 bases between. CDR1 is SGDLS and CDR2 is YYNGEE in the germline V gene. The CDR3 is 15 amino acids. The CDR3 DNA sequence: TGTGCCAGCAGCCCCCGGAGGGGGGATGGAGAGACCCAGTACTTC. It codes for CASSPRRGDGETQYF.

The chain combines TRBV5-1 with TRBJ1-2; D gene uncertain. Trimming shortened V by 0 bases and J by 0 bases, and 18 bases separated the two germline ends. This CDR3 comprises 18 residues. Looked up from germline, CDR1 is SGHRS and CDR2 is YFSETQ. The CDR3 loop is CASSLGSGTSPANYGYTF. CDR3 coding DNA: TGCGCCAGCAGCTTGGGGAGTGGAACCAGCCCTGCTAACTATGGCTACACCTTC. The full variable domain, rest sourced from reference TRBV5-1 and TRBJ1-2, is KAGVTQTPRYLIKTRGQQVTLSCSPISGHRSVSWYQQTPGQGLQFLFEYFSETQRNKGNFPGRFSGRQFSNSRSEMNVSTLELGDSALYLCASSLGSGTSPANYGYTFGSGTRLTVV.

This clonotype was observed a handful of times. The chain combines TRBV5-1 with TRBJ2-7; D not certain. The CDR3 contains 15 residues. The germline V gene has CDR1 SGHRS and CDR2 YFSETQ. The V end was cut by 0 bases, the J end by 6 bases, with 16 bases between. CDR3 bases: TGCGCCAGCAGCTTGGAGGGTTCAGGTGGGTCCGAGCAGTACTTC. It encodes CASSLEGSGGSEQYF.

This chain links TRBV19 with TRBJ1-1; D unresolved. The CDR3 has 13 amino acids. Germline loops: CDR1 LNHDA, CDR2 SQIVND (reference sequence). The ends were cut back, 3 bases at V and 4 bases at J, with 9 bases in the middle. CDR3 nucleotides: TGTGCCAGTAGTATTTTCGGGAGCACTGAAGCTTTCTTT. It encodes CASSIFGSTEAFF. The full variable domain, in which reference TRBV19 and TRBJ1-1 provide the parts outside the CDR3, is DGGITQSPKYLFRKEGQNVTLSCEQNLNHDAMYWYRQDPGQGLRLIYYSQIVNDFQKGDIAEGYSVSREKKESFPLTVTSAQKNPTAFYLCASSIFGSTEAFFGQGTRLTVV.

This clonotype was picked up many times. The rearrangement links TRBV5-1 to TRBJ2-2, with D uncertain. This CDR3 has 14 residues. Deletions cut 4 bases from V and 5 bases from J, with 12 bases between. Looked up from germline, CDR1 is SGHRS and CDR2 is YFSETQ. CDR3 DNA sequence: TGCGCCAGCAGCCGACGGACGGAGACCGGGGAGCTGTTTTTT. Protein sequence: CASSRRTETGELFF.

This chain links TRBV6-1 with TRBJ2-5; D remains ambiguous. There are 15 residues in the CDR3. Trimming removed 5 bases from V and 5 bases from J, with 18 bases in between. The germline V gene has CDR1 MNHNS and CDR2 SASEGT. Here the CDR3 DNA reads TGTGCCAGCAGTCCACTCACCATTAGGGTGGAGACCCAGTACTTC. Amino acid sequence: CASSPLTIRVETQYF.

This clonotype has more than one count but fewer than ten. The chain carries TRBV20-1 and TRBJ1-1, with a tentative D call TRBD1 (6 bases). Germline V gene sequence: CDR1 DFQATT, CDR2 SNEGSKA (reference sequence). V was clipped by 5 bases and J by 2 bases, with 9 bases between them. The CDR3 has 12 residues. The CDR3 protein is CSAPDSNTEAFF. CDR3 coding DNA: TGCAGTGCTCCGGACAGTAACACTGAAGCTTTCTTT.

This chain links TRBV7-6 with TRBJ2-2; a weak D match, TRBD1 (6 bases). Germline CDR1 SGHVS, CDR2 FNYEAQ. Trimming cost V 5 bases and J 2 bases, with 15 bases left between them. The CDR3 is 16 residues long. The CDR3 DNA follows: TGTGCCAGCAGCAATCGTCAGGGGCTTAACACCGGGGAGCTGTTTTTT. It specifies CASSNRQGLNTGELFF.

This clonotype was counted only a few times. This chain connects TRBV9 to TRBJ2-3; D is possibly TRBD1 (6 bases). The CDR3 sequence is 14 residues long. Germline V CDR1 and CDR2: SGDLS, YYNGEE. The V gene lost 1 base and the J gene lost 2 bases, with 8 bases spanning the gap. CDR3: CASSVMGATDTQYF. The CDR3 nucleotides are TGTGCCAGCAGCGTAATGGGGGCCACAGATACGCAGTATTTT.

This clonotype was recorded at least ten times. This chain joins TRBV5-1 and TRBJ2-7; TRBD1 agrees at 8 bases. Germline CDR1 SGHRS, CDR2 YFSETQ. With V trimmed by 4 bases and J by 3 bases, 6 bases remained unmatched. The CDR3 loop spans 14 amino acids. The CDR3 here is CASSPPDRVYEQYF. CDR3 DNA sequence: TGCGCCAGCAGCCCGCCGGACAGGGTCTACGAGCAGTACTTC.

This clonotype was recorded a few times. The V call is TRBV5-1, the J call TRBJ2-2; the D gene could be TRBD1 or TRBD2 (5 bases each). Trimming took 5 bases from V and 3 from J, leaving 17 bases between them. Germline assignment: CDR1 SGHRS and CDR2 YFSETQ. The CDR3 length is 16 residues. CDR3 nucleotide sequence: TGCGCCAGCAGGGACCTGAGGGAAGGGGACACCGGGGAGCTGTTTTTT. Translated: CASRDLREGDTGELFF.

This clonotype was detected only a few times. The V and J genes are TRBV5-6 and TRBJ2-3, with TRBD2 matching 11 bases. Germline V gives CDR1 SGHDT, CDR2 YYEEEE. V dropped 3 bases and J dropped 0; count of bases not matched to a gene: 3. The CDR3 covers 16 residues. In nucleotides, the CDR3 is TGTGCCAGCAGCTACGGACTAGCGGGTAGCACAGATACGCAGTATTTT. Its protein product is CASSYGLAGSTDTQYF.